The source of this TCR beta chain is a study of cytomegalovirus exposure and HLA in healthy donors. The V gene lost 7 bases and the J gene lost 4 bases, with 16 bases spanning the gap. This CDR3 has 14 amino acids. Germline V lookup: CDR1 MDHEN, CDR2 SYDVKM. Overall study results and limits: By HLA locus, TCR association rates varied in a later analysis, with DRB1 showing the most and HLA-C the fewest. In an earlier analysis, in roughly 600 donors, most V segments appeared productive either ~87% or ~30% of the time.

This clone was recorded a few times. Antigen: not known. The study ran its PCR with 60 Vbeta and 13 Jbeta primers. Clones were sequenced by immunoSEQ multiplex PCR, and TCRdb holds only the in-frame ones, with some missing. The repertoire has about 160,000 clones, about 80% of them found once; the top ten carry roughly 10%. The sample taken for sequencing was PBMCs. The chain has TRBV28 and TRBJ1-1, with a possible D match to TRBD1 (6 bases). The receptor was derived from a man between 18 and 29 years old in good health and CMV-seropositive. CDR3 amino acids: CASIRSGTTTEAFF. The CDR3 DNA is TGTGCCAGCATCCGTTCCGGGACAACCACTGAAGCTTTCTTT.